This T cell receptor (beta chain) was identified in a study of beta chain features in type 1 diabetes. Findings of the study overall: There were fewer insertions and more deletions at the VDJ junctions of type 1 diabetes patients. Small HLA sub-analyses could not settle whether HLA shapes TCRB rearrangement. Patients with Type 1 diabetes showed moderately but significantly shorter TCRB CDR3s in all four CD4+ subsets.

This clone was recorded a few times. What it recognizes is unknown. Over 98% purity was reached by all sorted populations. Every bit of the isolated RNA underwent reverse transcription, so sequencing read expressed TCRB transcripts. About 3.7 million reads per sample were averaged for naive, central memory and regulatory samples. Assay used: immunoSEQ multiplex PCR; TCRdb lists only in-frame clones, some missing. The sample has under 200,000 clones, approximately 9% seen once; the top ten hold more than 0.5%. The CDR3 runs to 11 residues. V lost 7 bases to trimming and J lost 4 bases, with 7 bases between them. Germline V gene data show CDR1 as MNHEY and CDR2 as SMNVEV (reference sequence).

The chain uses TRBV27 and TRBJ1-2; perhaps TRBD1 as D (5 bases). The sample was central memory CD4+ T cells from blood. This clonotype was obtained from a woman younger than 30 with type 1 diabetes. CDR3 amino acids: CASTGGYGYTF. CDR3 DNA sequence: TGTGCCAGCACCGGGGGCTATGGCTACACCTTC.